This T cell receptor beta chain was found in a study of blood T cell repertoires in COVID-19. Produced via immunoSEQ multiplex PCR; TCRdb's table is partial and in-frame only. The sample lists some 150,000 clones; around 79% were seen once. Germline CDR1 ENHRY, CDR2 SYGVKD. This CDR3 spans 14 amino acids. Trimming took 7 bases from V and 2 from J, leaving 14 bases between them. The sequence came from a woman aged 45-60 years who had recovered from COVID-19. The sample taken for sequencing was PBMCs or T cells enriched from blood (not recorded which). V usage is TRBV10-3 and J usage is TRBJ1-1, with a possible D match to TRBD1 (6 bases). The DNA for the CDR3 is TGTGCCATCAAATCACAGGGCGACAACACTGAAGCTTTCTTT. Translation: CAIKSQGDNTEAFF.